The subject of this entry is one TCR beta chain. This record comes from a study of cytomegalovirus exposure and HLA in healthy donors. The PCR employed 60 Vbeta primers together with 13 Jbeta primers. Assay: immunoSEQ multiplex PCR; the TCRdb copy retains only in-frame clones and omits some. The data contain roughly 130,000 clones, around 80% of them seen just once; the ten biggest clones take up 1.8%. Germline V gene lookup returns CDR1 MNHEY and CDR2 SVGAGI. The junction had 2 bases not matched to a gene; V was cut back by 0 bases and J by 5 bases. The CDR3 loop spans 16 amino acids. The sequenced material came from PBMCs. The V gene is TRBV6-5, the J gene TRBJ1-6, with 9 bases lining up with TRBD1. The sequence derives from a man aged 35-49 years in good health and CMV-seronegative. CDR3 nucleotide sequence: TGTGCCAGCAGTTACTCGAGACAGGGGGATAATTCACCCCTCCACTTT. This sequence encodes CASSYSRQGDNSPLHF.